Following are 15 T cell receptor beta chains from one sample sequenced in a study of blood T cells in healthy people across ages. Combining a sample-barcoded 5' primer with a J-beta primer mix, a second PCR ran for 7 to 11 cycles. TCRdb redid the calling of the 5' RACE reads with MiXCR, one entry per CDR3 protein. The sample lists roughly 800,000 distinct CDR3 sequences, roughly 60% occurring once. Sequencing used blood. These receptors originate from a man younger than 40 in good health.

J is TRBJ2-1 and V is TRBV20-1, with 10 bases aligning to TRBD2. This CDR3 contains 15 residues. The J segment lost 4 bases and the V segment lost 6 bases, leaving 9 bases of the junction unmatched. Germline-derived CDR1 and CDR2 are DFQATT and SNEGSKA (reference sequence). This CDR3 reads CSAGPSGSKYNEQFF. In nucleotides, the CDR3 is TGCAGTGCGGGCCCTAGCGGGAGTAAGTACAATGAGCAGTTCTTC.

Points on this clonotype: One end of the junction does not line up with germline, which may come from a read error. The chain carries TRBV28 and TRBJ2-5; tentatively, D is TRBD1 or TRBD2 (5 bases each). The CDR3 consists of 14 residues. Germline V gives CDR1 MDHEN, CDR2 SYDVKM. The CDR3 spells CASSGGGEGDEQYF. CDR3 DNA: TGTGCCAGCAGTGGAGGAGGAGAAGGGGACGAGCAGTATTTC.

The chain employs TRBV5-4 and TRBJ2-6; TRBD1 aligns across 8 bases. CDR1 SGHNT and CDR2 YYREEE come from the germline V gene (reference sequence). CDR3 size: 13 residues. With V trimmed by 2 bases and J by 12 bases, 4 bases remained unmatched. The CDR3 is CASSLADRGVLTF. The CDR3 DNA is TGTGCCAGCAGCTTAGCTGACAGGGGCGTCCTGACTTTC.

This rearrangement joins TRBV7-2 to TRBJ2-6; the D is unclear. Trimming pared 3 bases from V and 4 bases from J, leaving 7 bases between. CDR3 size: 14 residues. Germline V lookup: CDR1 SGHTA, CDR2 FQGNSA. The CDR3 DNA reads TGTGCCAGCAGCTTCAGGTTCGGGGCCAACGTCCTGACTTTC. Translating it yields CASSFRFGANVLTF.

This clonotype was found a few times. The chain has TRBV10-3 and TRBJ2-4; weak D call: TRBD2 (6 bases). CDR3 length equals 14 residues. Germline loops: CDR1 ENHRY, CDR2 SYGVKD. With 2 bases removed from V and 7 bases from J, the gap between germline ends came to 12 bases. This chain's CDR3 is CAISERESGNIQYF. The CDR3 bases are TGTGCCATCAGTGAGCGGGAGTCAGGGAACATTCAGTACTTC.

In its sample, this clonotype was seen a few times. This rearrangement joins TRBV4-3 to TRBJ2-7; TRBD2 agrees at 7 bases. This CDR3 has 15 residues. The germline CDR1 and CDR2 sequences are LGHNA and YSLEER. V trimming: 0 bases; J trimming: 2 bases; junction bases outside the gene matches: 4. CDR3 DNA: TGCGCCAGCAGCCAAGAAACTAGCGCAACCTACGAGCAGTACTTC. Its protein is CASSQETSATYEQYF.

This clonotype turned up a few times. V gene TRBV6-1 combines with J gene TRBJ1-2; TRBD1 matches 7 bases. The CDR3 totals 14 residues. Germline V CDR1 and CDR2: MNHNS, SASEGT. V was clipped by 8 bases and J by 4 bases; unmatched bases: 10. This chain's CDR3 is CASRPSGGLYGYTF. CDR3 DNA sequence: TGTGCCAGCCGTCCGTCAGGGGGGCTCTATGGCTACACCTTC.

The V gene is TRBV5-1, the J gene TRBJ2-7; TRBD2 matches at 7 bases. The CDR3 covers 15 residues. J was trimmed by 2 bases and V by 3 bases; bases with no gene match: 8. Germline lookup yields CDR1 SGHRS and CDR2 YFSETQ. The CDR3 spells CASSSGNSGPYEQYF. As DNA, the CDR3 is TGCGCCAGCAGCTCGGGGAATAGCGGGCCCTACGAGCAGTACTTC.

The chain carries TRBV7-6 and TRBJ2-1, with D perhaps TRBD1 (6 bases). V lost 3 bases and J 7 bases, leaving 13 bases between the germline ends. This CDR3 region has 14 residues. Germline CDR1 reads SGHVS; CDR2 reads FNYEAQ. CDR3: CASSLWGPANEQFF. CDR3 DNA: TGTGCCAGCAGCTTGTGGGGGCCGGCGAATGAGCAGTTCTTC.

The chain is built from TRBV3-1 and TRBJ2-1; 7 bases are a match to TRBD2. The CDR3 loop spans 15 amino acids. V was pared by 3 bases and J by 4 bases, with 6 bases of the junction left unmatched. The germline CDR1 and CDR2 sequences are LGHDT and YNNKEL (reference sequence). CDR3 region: CASSQRTGGYNEQFF. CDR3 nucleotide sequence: TGTGCCAGCAGCCAGAGGACGGGGGGTTACAATGAGCAGTTCTTC.

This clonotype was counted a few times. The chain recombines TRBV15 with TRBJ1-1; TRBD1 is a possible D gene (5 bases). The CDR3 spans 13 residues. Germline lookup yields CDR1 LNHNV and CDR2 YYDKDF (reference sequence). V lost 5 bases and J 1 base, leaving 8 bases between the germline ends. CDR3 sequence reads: CATSGDGNTEAFF. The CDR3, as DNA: TGTGCCACCAGCGGGGACGGGAACACTGAAGCTTTCTTT.

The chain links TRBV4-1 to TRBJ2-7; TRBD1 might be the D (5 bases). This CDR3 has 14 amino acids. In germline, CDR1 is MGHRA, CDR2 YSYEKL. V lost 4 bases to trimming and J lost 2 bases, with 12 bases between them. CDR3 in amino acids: CASSLTGQAYEQYF. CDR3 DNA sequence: TGCGCCAGCAGCCTCACAGGACAAGCCTACGAGCAGTACTTC.

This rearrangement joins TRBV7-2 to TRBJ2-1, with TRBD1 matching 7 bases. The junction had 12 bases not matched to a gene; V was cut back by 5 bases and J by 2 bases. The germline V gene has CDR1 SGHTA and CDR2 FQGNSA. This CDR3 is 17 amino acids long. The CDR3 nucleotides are TGTGCCAGCAGCACGCCCCCTGACAGGGTTGCCTACAATGAGCAGTTCTTC. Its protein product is CASSTPPDRVAYNEQFF.

The CDR3: CASRDRDREAFF. The CDR3 DNA reads TGTGCCAGCAGGGACCGGGACAGAGAAGCTTTCTTT. The rearrangement joins TRBV12-3 or TRBV12-4 to TRBJ1-1; 7 bases are shared with TRBD1. The CDR3 is 12 amino acids. After removal of 6 bases from V and 8 bases from J, the junction contained 6 bases not matched to a gene.

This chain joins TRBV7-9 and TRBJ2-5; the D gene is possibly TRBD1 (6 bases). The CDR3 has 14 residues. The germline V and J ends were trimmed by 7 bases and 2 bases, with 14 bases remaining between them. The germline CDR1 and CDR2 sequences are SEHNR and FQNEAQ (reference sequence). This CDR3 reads CASTPGGRQETQYF. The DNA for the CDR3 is TGTGCCAGCACCCCTGGGGGCCGACAAGAGACCCAGTACTTC.